This T cell receptor (beta chain) is drawn from a study of Tregs in tolerant kidney transplant recipients. General study points: Findings come from small patient numbers and require larger validation. Donor-specific Treg expansion exceeded global Treg expansion in tolerant patients, suggesting antigen drive. For some patients, primers changed over time, blocking nucleotide-level comparison.

Notes on this clone: Antigen unknown. The read finishes 3 residues shy of the CDR3 end, and the germline J gene is used to complete it.

TCRdb's copy holds only in-frame clones and misses some; the assay was immunoSEQ multiplex PCR. This sample contains roughly 15,000 clones. Mixed chimerism was transient after nonmyeloablative marrow transplants from related graft donors. J was trimmed by 5 bases and V by 4 bases; bases with no gene match: 7. The CDR3 consists of 15 residues. Germline loops: CDR1 MRHNA, CDR2 SNTAGT. The chain uses TRBV6-4 and TRBJ1-4, with 7 bases identical to TRBD1. The material was CD4+ T cells from blood (PBMCs), obtained 12 months after the transplant. The TCR was taken from a human patient who received a combined kidney and bone marrow transplant. Some T cells may be supplied by the graft donor. The chain's CDR3 is CASSVLGGPNEKLFF. The part of the CDR3 DNA that was read is TGTGCCAGCAGTGTCCTAGGGGGCCCGAATGAAAAA.